The following is a T cell receptor (beta chain) sequence with its context. The antigen remains unidentified. V gave up 0 bases and J gave up 7 bases, with 19 bases separating them. Germline-derived CDR1 and CDR2 are DFQATT and SNEGSKA (reference sequence). This CDR3 comprises 16 residues. The data stem from a study of T cells after yellow fever vaccination. Overall study context: Each low-cell-number fraction was prepared by means of SMART-Seq v4 Ultra Low Input. Findings and limits, study-wide: Reappearing after the booster were most of the clones from primary vaccination (less than 97% CD4, 70% to 90% CD8). Overlap between CD4 and CD8 compartments was detected for a small share of clonotypes.

UMIs and a universal primer site were added when TCR cDNA was made by 5'RACE template switching. Each CDR3 protein is one row after TCRdb ran MiXCR on the 5' RACE reads. The repertoire includes some 500,000 distinct CDR3 sequences, roughly 14% of them detected once, and around an eighth sits in the top ten. The rearrangement joins TRBV20-1 to TRBJ2-1; D possibly corresponds to TRBD2 (5 bases). Sequencing was performed on PBMCs, taken on the day of the yellow fever booster vaccination. This receptor was taken from a man aged 30 to 45 who received the YFV17D yellow fever vaccine. The DNA of the CDR3 is TGCAGTGCTAGAGATCTGCCAGCGGCTACGGGGAATGAGCAGTTCTTC. Translation: CSARDLPAATGNEQFF.